This T cell receptor beta chain was identified during a study of shared clonotypes between healthy human individuals. Negatively enriched CD4+ T cells were divided by CD45RA into naive and memory. Data came from immunoSEQ multiplex PCR; TCRdb stores just in-frame clones and leaves some out. In the table there are about 330,000 clones, approximately 74% of which are singletons. CDR3 length: 12 residues. The germline V and J ends were trimmed by 8 bases and 2 bases, with 12 bases remaining between them. Per germline, CDR1 SQVTM and CDR2 ANQGSEA. This rearrangement joins TRBV29-1 to TRBJ2-5; either TRBD1 or TRBD2 may fit D (5 bases each). The TCR was taken from a man aged 25-45 years in good health. The sequenced material came from memory CD4+ T cells sorted from blood. The subset: CD45RA-negative fraction. The CDR3 nucleotides read TGCAGCATCGCCGAGGGGCAAGAGACCCAGTACTTC. Protein product: CSIAEGQETQYF.